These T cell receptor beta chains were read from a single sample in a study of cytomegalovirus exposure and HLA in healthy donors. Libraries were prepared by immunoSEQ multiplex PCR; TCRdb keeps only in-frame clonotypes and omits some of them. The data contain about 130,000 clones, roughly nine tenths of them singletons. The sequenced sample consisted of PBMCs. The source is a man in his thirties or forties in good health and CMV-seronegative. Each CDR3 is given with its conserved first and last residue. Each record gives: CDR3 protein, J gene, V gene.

CASSPGRGSGGTDTQYF TRBJ2-3 TRBV18
CASSTGAYGYTF TRBJ1-2 TRBV28
CASTRPLWVELAGSDEQFF TRBJ2-1 TRBV7-2
CASSQAFKGAYNSPLHF TRBJ1-6 TRBV4-2
CASRRTRQETQYF TRBJ2-5 TRBV6-1
CASRTGSYEQYF TRBJ2-7 TRBV2
CASSPRAGGYEQYF TRBJ2-7 TRBV18
CASSNGGTGNTIYF TRBJ1-3 TRBV7-3
CASSEEAGGSYEQYF TRBJ2-7 TRBV6-1
CASSVSPYGYTF TRBJ1-2 TRBV9
CASSEATGGRNEQFF TRBJ2-1 TRBV25-1
CASTPRQGARYEQYF TRBJ2-7 TRBV6-1
CASSEGHNEQFF TRBJ2-1 TRBV10-1
CASSFGASGGQETQYF TRBJ2-5 TRBV5-1
CASSLSPGLNTEAFF TRBJ1-1 TRBV27
CASSFQAIGNTEAFF TRBJ1-1 TRBV5-6
CATSRHPSTGGFGELFF TRBJ2-2 TRBV15
CASSNDRANNSPLHF TRBJ1-6 TRBV6-1
CASSSQGLGLGTEAFF TRBJ1-1 TRBV18
CASSQEGGRPYEQYF TRBJ2-7 TRBV14
CASSQGTHNGYTF TRBJ1-2 TRBV4-2
CASRVVGVNTGELFF TRBJ2-2 TRBV5-1
CASSSGHTSYEQYF TRBJ2-7 TRBV7-9
CASSPLSRQGAFADTQYF TRBJ2-3 TRBV18
CASSIDSYNYGYTF TRBJ1-2 TRBV19
CASPLAVGVGHSYEQYF TRBJ2-7 TRBV5-3
CASSERQGIAYEQYF TRBJ2-7 TRBV6-1
CASSLSRVRNLNTEAFF TRBJ1-1 TRBV7-2
CASSLDRLNNSPLHF TRBJ1-6 TRBV27
CASSSSLDSEYEQYF TRBJ2-7 TRBV7-9
CASSLRTGPSYEQYF TRBJ2-7 TRBV7-8
CATSDRGARFEAFF TRBJ1-1 TRBV15
CASSQDRGTGVQPQHF TRBJ1-5 TRBV4-3
CASSLAPGIQETQYF TRBJ2-5 TRBV5-1
CATFPRSGGGNQPQHF TRBJ1-5 TRBV28
CASSPTEGSSSYNSPLHF TRBJ1-6 TRBV5-5
CASPDRGNTEAFF TRBJ1-1 TRBV6-1
CASSAGTGGSPLHF TRBJ1-6 TRBV2
CASSPGGYQETQYF TRBJ2-5 TRBV5-6
CASSEFARGGYTF TRBJ1-2 TRBV2
CASSYLAGGPAGELFF TRBJ2-2 TRBV6-5
CASSLELYFGSLDYGYTF TRBJ1-2 TRBV7-8
CASSPGGSVTFF TRBJ1-1 TRBV2
CASSPRDRGQNEQFF TRBJ2-1 TRBV14
CASSTTQVLEQYF TRBJ2-7 TRBV18
CASSGQGAGTEAFF TRBJ1-1 TRBV7-6
CASTLDREKTQYF TRBJ2-5 TRBV2
CASSRTGANTEAFF TRBJ1-1 TRBV19
CASSPTLRNEQFF TRBJ2-1 TRBV6-1
CASSEFEGGTDTQYF TRBJ2-3 TRBV6-4
CASSGGPSTDTQYF TRBJ2-3 TRBV12-5
CASSVRLNTGELFF TRBJ2-2 TRBV18
CASSSAPGTGSYNEQFF TRBJ2-1 TRBV7-2